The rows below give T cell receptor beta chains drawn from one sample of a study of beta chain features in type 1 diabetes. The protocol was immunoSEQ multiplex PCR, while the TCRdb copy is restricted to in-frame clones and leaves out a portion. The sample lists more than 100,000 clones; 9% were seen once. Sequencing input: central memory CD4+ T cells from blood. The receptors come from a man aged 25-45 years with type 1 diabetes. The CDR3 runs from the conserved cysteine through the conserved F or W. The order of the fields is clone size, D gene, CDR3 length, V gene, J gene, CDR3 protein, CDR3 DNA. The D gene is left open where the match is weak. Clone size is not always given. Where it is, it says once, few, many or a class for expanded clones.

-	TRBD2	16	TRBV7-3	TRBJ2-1	CASSSWTSGENNEQFF	TGTGCCAGCAGCTCCTGGACTAGCGGGGAAAACAATGAGCAGTTCTTC
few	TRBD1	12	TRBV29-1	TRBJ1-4	CSVGGQYEKLFF	TGCAGCGTCGGGGGACAGTATGAAAAACTGTTTTTT
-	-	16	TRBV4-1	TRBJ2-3	CASSHLSGGGTDTQYF	TGCGCCAGCAGCCATTTATCGGGGGGCGGCACAGATACGCAGTATTTT
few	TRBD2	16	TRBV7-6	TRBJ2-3	CASSLAPGLATDTQYF	TGTGCCAGCAGCTTAGCCCCGGGACTAGCTACAGATACGCAGTATTTT
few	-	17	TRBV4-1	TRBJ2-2	CASSQEGFRAAAGELFF	TGCGCCAGCAGCCAAGAAGGCTTCCGAGCGGCGGCCGGGGAGCTGTTTTTT
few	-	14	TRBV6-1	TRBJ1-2	CASSEAQGAEGYTF	TGTGCCAGCAGTGAAGCACAGGGTGCTGAGGGCTACACCTTC
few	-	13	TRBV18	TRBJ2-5	CASSPDSQETQYF	TGTGCCAGCTCACCCGACAGCCAAGAGACCCAGTACTTC
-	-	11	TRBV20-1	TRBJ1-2	CSVGGGNGYTF	TGCAGTGTGGGGGGGGGTAATGGCTACACCTTC
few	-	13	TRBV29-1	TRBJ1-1	CSVDRGLTTEAFF	TGCAGCGTTGACAGAGGGCTAACCACTGAAGCTTTCTTT
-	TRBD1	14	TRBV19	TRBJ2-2	CASSAQGAGGELFF	TGTGCCAGTAGTGCACAGGGGGCGGGCGGGGAGCTGTTTTTT
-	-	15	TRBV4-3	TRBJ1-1	CASSQDLRVDTEAFF	TGCGCCAGCAGCCAAGATTTGAGGGTCGACACTGAAGCTTTCTTT
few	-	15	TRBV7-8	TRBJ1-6	CASSLGSRAISPLHF	TGTGCCAGCAGCTTAGGGAGCAGGGCAATTTCACCCCTCCACTTT
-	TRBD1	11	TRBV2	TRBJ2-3	CASSPRDREYF	TGTGCCAGCAGCCCCCGGGACAGGGAGTATTTT
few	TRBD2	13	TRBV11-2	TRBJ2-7	CASSSSGGYEQYF	TGTGCCAGCAGCTCTAGCGGGGGCTACGAGCAGTACTTC
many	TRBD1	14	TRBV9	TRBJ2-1	CASSVDGTGNEQFF	TGTGCCAGCAGCGTAGACGGGACAGGCAATGAGCAGTTCTTC
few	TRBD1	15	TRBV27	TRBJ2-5	CASSLLGTGHGTQYF	TGTGCCAGCAGTTTACTTGGGACAGGACACGGGACCCAGTACTTC
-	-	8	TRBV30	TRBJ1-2	CALYGYTF	TGTGCCCTTTATGGCTACACCTTC
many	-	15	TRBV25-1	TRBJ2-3	CASIPGTGASGTQYF	TGTGCCAGCATCCCAGGAACCGGCGCTTCAGGAACGCAGTATTTT
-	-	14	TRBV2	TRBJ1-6	CASSPGLYNSPLHF	TGTGCCAGCAGCCCCGGACTTTATAATTCACCCCTCCACTTT
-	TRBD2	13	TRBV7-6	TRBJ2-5	CASSLGRGETQYF	TGTGCCAGCAGCCTCGGGAGGGGTGAGACCCAGTACTTC
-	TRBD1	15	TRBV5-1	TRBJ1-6	CASSFEAGGSSPLHF	TGCGCCAGCAGCTTTGAAGCAGGGGGCAGTTCACCCCTCCACTTT
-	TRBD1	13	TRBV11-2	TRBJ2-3	CASSTWDRVTQYF	TGTGCCAGCAGCACCTGGGACAGGGTAACGCAGTATTTT
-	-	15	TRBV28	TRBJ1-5	CASSFRGWSNQPQHF	TGTGCCAGCAGTTTCAGGGGTTGGAGCAATCAGCCCCAGCATTTT
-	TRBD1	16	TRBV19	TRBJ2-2	CASSMDGTGRIGELFF	TGTGCCAGTAGTATGGACGGGACAGGGAGAATCGGGGAGCTGTTTTTT
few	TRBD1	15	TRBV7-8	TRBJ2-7	CASSPRTGSTYEQYF	TGTGCCAGCAGCCCGCGGACAGGGTCGACCTACGAGCAGTACTTC
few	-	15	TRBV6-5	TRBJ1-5	CASSYSVRGNQPQHF	TGTGCCAGCAGTTACTCGGTCAGGGGCAATCAGCCCCAGCATTTT
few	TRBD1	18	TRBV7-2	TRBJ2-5	CASSDSLGTGVYQETQYF	TGTGCCAGCAGTGATAGCTTAGGGACAGGAGTGTACCAAGAGACCCAGTACTTC
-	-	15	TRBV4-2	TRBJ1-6	CASSQVRQGNSPLHF	TGTGCCAGCAGCCAAGTCAGGCAGGGGAATTCACCCCTCCACTTT
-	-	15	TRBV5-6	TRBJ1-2	CASSFILSANYGYTF	TGTGCCAGCAGCTTCATCCTTTCAGCTAACTATGGCTACACCTTC
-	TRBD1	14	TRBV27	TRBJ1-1	CATRGRGRYTEAFF	TGTGCCACCCGGGGCAGGGGGCGATACACTGAAGCTTTCTTT
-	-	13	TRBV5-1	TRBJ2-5	CASSRTVQETQYF	TGCGCCAGCAGCAGGACAGTCCAAGAGACCCAGTACTTC
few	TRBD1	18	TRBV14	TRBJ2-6	CASSHRTGGSWGANVLTF	TGTGCCAGCAGCCACAGGACAGGGGGATCGTGGGGGGCCAACGTCCTGACTTTC
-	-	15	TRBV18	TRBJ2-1	CASSPTDSPVNEQFF	TGTGCCAGCTCACCGACGGACAGCCCAGTCAATGAGCAGTTCTTC
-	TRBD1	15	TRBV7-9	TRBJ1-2	CASSLGQGVDYGYTF	TGTGCCAGCAGCTTAGGACAGGGGGTCGACTATGGCTACACCTTC
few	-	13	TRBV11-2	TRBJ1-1	CASSFGQSTEAFF	TGTGCCAGCAGCTTTGGGCAAAGCACTGAAGCTTTCTTT
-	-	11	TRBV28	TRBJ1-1	CASSWERAAFF	TGTGCCAGCAGCTGGGAGAGGGCGGCTTTCTTT
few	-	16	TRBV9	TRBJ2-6	CASSLNTGSGANVLTF	TGTGCCAGCAGCTTGAACACAGGGTCTGGGGCCAACGTCCTGACTTTC
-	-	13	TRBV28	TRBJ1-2	CASSLTQNYGYTF	TGTGCCAGCAGCCTTACACAGAACTATGGCTACACCTTC
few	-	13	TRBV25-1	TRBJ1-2	CASSAAGDYGYTF	TGTGCCAGCAGTGCTGCCGGGGACTATGGCTACACCTTC
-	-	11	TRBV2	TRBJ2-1	CASSAGGRQFF	TGTGCCAGCAGTGCCGGGGGGCGGCAGTTCTTC
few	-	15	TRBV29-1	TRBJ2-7	CSVAWGTSGSYEQYF	TGCAGCGTTGCGTGGGGGACATCTGGATCCTACGAGCAGTACTTC
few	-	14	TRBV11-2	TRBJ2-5	CASSLGSARETQYF	TGTGCCAGCAGCTTAGGATCAGCGAGAGAGACCCAGTACTTC
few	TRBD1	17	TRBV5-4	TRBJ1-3	CASSPSPGQGSGNTIYF	TGTGCCAGCAGCCCCTCTCCGGGACAGGGGAGTGGAAACACCATATATTTT
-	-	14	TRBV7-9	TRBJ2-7	CASSLSGNSYEQYF	TGTGCCAGCAGCCTTAGCGGCAACTCCTACGAGCAGTACTTC
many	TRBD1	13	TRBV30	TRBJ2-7	CAWGTGTDLGQYF	TGTGCCTGGGGGACCGGGACAGACTTAGGGCAGTACTTC
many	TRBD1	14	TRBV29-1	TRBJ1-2	CSARPQGAGYGYTF	TGCAGCGCGCGGCCCCAGGGGGCGGGCTATGGCTACACCTTC